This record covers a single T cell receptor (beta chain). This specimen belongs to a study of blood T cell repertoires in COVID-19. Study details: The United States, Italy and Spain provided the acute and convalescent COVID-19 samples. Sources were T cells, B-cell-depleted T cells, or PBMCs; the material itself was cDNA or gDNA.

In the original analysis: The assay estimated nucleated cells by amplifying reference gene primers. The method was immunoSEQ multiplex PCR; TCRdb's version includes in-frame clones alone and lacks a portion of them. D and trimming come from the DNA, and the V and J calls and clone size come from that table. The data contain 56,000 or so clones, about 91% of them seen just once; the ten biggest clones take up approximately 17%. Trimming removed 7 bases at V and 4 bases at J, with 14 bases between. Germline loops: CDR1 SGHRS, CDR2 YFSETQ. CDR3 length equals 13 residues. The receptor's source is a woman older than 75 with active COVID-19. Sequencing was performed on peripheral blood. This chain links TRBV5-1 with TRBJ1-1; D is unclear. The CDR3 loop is CASSEVGSTEAFF. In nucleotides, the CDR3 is TGCGCCAGCTCCGAGGTTGGGAGCACTGAAGCTTTCTTT.